Following are 30 T cell receptor beta chains from one sample sequenced in a study of identical twins. TCRdb analysed the 5' RACE reads with MiXCR anew, one entry per CDR3 protein. The sample consists of 600,000 to 850,000 distinct CDR3 sequences, 15% to 20% of them appearing once. These sequences were also reported in another study, on T cells expressing NK-cell markers.

The sample comprised PBMCs. These receptors originate from a woman in her late teens or twenties in good health.

The V gene is TRBV2, the J gene TRBJ2-2; perhaps TRBD2 as D (5 bases). V was trimmed by 5 bases and J by 6 bases, leaving 19 bases between them. Germline V gives CDR1 SNHLY, CDR2 FYNNEI. This CDR3 has 16 residues. CDR3 bases: TGTGCCAGCAGTATGGGCGGGTATTCCGTGGCCGGGGAGCTGTTTTTT. It encodes CASSMGGYSVAGELFF.

CDR3 in DNA: TGTGCCAGCGGGGACTCCTCTGGGGCCAACGTCCTGACTTTC. Its translation is CASGDSSGANVLTF. V and J are TRBV2 and TRBJ2-6; maybe TRBD2 (6 bases). This CDR3 spans 14 amino acids. CDR1 is SNHLY and CDR2 is FYNNEI in the germline V gene. V dropped 8 bases and J dropped 0 bases, with 8 bases sitting between them.

There are many counts of this clonotype. The J gene is TRBJ2-1, the V gene TRBV24-1, with 11 bases lining up with TRBD2. CDR1 is KGHDR, CDR2 SFDVKD, per germline. This CDR3 is built from 15 residues. Unmatched junction bases numbered 4, after V lost 6 bases and J lost 4 bases. The DNA for the CDR3 is TGTGCCACCAGTCCCGGGACTAGCGGTTACAATGAGCAGTTCTTC. Translating it yields CATSPGTSGYNEQFF.

The table lists this clonotype with a few counts. The chain combines TRBV5-5 with TRBJ2-3, with D possibly matching TRBD1 (6 bases). Trimming removed 2 bases at V and 10 bases at J, with 11 bases between. The CDR3 is made up of 12 amino acids. Germline CDR1 reads SGHKS; CDR2 reads YYEKEE (reference sequence). The chain's CDR3 is CASSFDRRAQYF. CDR3 bases: TGTGCCAGCAGCTTCGACAGGCGTGCGCAGTATTTT. The whole variable domain, filled in from reference TRBV5-5 and TRBJ2-3, reads DAGVTQSPTHLIKTRGQQVTLRCSPISGHKSVSWYQQVLGQGPQFIFQYYEKEERGRGNFPDRFSARQFPNYSSELNVNALLLGDSALYLCASSFDRRAQYFGPGTRLTVL.

Here the CDR3 reads CSASTLGVDYEQYF. The CDR3 nucleotides are TGCAGTGCTAGTACGCTAGGGGTGGACTACGAGCAGTACTTC. The V gene is TRBV20-1, the J gene TRBJ2-7; weak D call: TRBD1 (5 bases). The V and J ends lost 3 bases and 3 bases respectively, with 15 bases between them. Germline V gene lookup returns CDR1 DFQATT and CDR2 SNEGSKA (reference sequence). CDR3 length equals 14 residues.

The chain combines TRBV5-8 with TRBJ2-4; 7 positions agree with TRBD1. Losses at the gene ends were 6 bases for V and 0 bases for J; bases not matched to a gene: 9. CDR3 length: 16 amino acids. Germline values: CDR1 SGHTS, CDR2 YDEGEE. The CDR3 here is CASTLWTGIAKNIQYF. In DNA form, the CDR3 reads TGTGCCAGCACCCTATGGACAGGCATAGCCAAAAACATTCAGTACTTC.

This clonotype was seen a few times. This sequence joins TRBV6-5 and TRBJ2-1, with 7 nucleotides matching TRBD2. From germline, CDR1 is MNHEY and CDR2 SVGAGI. The CDR3 consists of 15 residues. With V trimmed by 3 bases and J by 8 bases, 10 bases remained unmatched. As DNA, the CDR3 is TGTGCCAGCAGTTATAGGGCGTGGGGGGGGTATGAGCAGTTCTTC. This encodes CASSYRAWGGYEQFF.

This chain links TRBV27 with TRBJ2-7; D may be TRBD2 (5 bases). V was shortened by 7 bases and J by 3 bases, with 13 bases between the two germline ends. Germline V lookup: CDR1 MNHEY, CDR2 SMNVEV (reference sequence). The CDR3 is 13 residues long. The CDR3: CASKTSGDYEQYF. Here the CDR3 DNA reads TGTGCCAGCAAGACGAGCGGAGACTACGAGCAGTACTTC.

In this sample, this clonotype turned up a few times. This chain links TRBV20-1 with TRBJ2-7; 8 positions agree with TRBD2. This CDR3 is 13 amino acids long. CDR1 is DFQATT and CDR2 is SNEGSKA in the germline V gene (reference sequence). V trimming: 6 bases; J trimming: 4 bases; junction bases outside the gene matches: 8. DNA for the CDR3: TGCAGTGCCCCGGGACTAGTAGGGTACGAGCAGTACTTC. Translated, it gives CSAPGLVGYEQYF.

This clonotype was found many times. The chain combines TRBV20-1 with TRBJ2-5, with unresolved D. Germline V lookup: CDR1 DFQATT, CDR2 SNEGSKA (reference sequence). The germline V and J ends were trimmed by 0 bases and 4 bases, with 9 bases remaining between them. This CDR3 comprises 13 residues. Written as DNA, the CDR3 is TGCAGTGCTAGAGATCGGGTGGGAGAGACCCAGTACTTC. This encodes CSARDRVGETQYF.

This clonotype was observed a few times. V gene TRBV10-3 combines with J gene TRBJ2-7; D is tentatively TRBD1 or TRBD2 (7 bases each). Germline CDR1 is ENHRY and CDR2 is SYGVKD. Trimming removed 8 bases at V and 2 bases at J, with 25 bases between. This CDR3 spans 17 amino acids. The CDR3 here is CAIGEGAQVIRPYEQYF. The CDR3 DNA sequence: TGTGCCATCGGGGAGGGGGCGCAAGTAATTCGTCCCTACGAGCAGTACTTC.

The CDR3 DNA sequence: TGTGCCAGCAGCTTGGCACGGGTTCGGGGGAATGAGCAGTTCTTC. It specifies CASSLARVRGNEQFF. The chain carries TRBV5-8 and TRBJ2-1; possibly TRBD2 for D (6 bases). Germline loops: CDR1 SGHTS, CDR2 YDEGEE. The CDR3 consists of 15 residues. The V gene lost 0 bases and the J gene lost 7 bases, with 14 bases spanning the gap.

This chain joins TRBV20-1 and TRBJ1-2; D gene ambiguous. Germline V lookup: CDR1 DFQATT, CDR2 SNEGSKA (reference sequence). V shed 3 bases and J shed 6 bases, with 17 bases lying between them. CDR3 length equals 14 residues. The CDR3 nucleotides are TGCAGTGCTAGGTCGCAAGCCCTTAGGGATGGCTACACCTTC. Translated: CSARSQALRDGYTF.

This clonotype was found a few times. The chain carries TRBV3-1 and TRBJ1-1, with 8 bases fitting TRBD1. Germline V gene sequence: CDR1 LGHDT, CDR2 YNNKEL (reference sequence). There are 15 residues in the CDR3. J lost 4 bases, V lost 4 bases, and 8 bases had no gene match. The CDR3 is CASSPQPGQATEAFF. Written as DNA, the CDR3 is TGTGCCAGCAGCCCCCAACCGGGACAGGCCACTGAAGCTTTCTTT.

The chain joins TRBV9 to TRBJ2-7; D possibly matches TRBD1 or TRBD2 (5 bases each). Germline V gene data show CDR1 as SGDLS and CDR2 as YYNGEE. The CDR3 sequence is 14 residues long. Trimming left V 3 bases short and J 7 bases short, with 17 bases between. The CDR3 loop is CASSGPGAASEQYF. The CDR3, as DNA: TGTGCCAGCAGCGGCCCCGGGGCAGCCTCGGAGCAGTACTTC.

This clonotype was counted only a few times. CDR3 DNA: TGCGCCAGCAGCCATGAGAAACAGTTGAACACTGAAGCTTTCTTT. Amino acid sequence: CASSHEKQLNTEAFF. The chain recombines TRBV5-1 with TRBJ1-1; D gene unclear. Trimming left V 4 bases short and J 0 bases short, with 13 bases between. The CDR3 consists of 15 residues. Germline V gives CDR1 SGHRS, CDR2 YFSETQ.

This clonotype was observed a handful of times. This sequence joins TRBV4-3 and TRBJ2-5, with D possibly matching TRBD1 (6 bases). There are 15 residues in the CDR3. Per germline, CDR1 LGHNA and CDR2 YSLEER. Trimming took off 0 bases at V and 12 bases at J, with 20 bases between the two ends. The CDR3 reads CASSQDVFDRDKKYF. The CDR3 nucleotides read TGCGCCAGCAGCCAAGATGTTTTTGACCGGGACAAAAAGTACTTC.

This clonotype was observed a handful of times. The J gene is TRBJ1-4, the V gene TRBV7-9, with D possibly TRBD1 on 6 matching bases. The CDR3 extends over 15 amino acids. Deletions cut 1 base from V and 8 bases from J, with 14 bases between. In germline, CDR1 is SEHNR, CDR2 FQNEAQ (reference sequence). The CDR3 DNA follows: TGTGCCAGCAGCTTAGGGGGACACAGGACCGAAAAACTGTTTTTT. It encodes CASSLGGHRTEKLFF.

The chain joins TRBV9 to TRBJ1-1; D is uncertain. Germline V gene data show CDR1 as SGDLS and CDR2 as YYNGEE. The V and J ends lost 0 bases and 4 bases respectively, with 7 bases between them. The CDR3 extends over 13 amino acids. For the CDR3, the DNA is TGTGCCAGCAGCGTAGGCCGGAGCACTGAAGCTTTCTTT. Encoded protein: CASSVGRSTEAFF.

CDR3 residues: CSASRDRVYNEQFF. The CDR3 region has the DNA TGCAGTGCTAGCCGGGACAGGGTTTACAATGAGCAGTTCTTC. The chain employs TRBV20-1 and TRBJ2-1; 9 nucleotides match TRBD1. This CDR3 is built from 14 residues. The germline V gene has CDR1 DFQATT and CDR2 SNEGSKA (reference sequence). Trimming took 3 bases from V and 4 from J; bases not matched to a gene: 4.

The chain combines TRBV3-1 with TRBJ2-7; possible D gene TRBD1, 5 bases. Germline V CDR1 and CDR2: LGHDT, YNNKEL (reference sequence). Trimming took off 0 bases at V and 3 bases at J, with 12 bases between the two ends. There are 15 residues in the CDR3. CDR3 sequence reads: CASSQDLTEYYEQYF. For the CDR3, the DNA is TGTGCCAGCAGCCAAGATTTGACAGAATACTACGAGCAGTACTTC.

This clonotype was detected only a few times. V usage is TRBV7-2 and J usage is TRBJ2-5; 14 bases fit TRBD2. J gave up 5 bases and V 5 bases, and 7 bases lay outside the gene matches. The CDR3 spans 16 residues. Per germline, CDR1 SGHTA and CDR2 FQGNSA. The CDR3: CASSPRTSGRWETQYF. CDR3 nucleotides: TGTGCCAGCAGCCCCCGGACTAGCGGGAGGTGGGAGACCCAGTACTTC.

This clonotype was seen more than once but under ten times. This rearrangement joins TRBV5-1 to TRBJ1-1; maybe TRBD1 (5 bases). Trimming took 1 base from V and 4 from J, leaving 14 bases between them. Germline V CDR1 and CDR2: SGHRS, YFSETQ. This CDR3 contains 15 residues. Written as DNA, the CDR3 is TGCGCCAGCAGCTTGTCGATCAGGGACGGCACTGAAGCTTTCTTT. Translated, it gives CASSLSIRDGTEAFF.

The chain joins TRBV6-5 to TRBJ1-3; D not resolved. The germline gives CDR1 MNHEY, CDR2 SVGAGI. There are 15 residues in the CDR3. V lost 0 bases and J 0 bases, leaving 6 bases between the germline ends. CDR3 DNA: TGTGCCAGCAGTTACTCACAGAGCTCTGGAAACACCATATATTTT. Amino acids: CASSYSQSSGNTIYF.

This clonotype came up a few times. The chain joins TRBV20-1 to TRBJ1-2, with 8 bases lining up with TRBD1. The CDR3 sequence is 13 residues long. V shed 5 bases and J 6 bases; nucleotides not matched to a gene: 8. Germline V gene data show CDR1 as DFQATT and CDR2 as SNEGSKA (reference sequence). The CDR3 sequence: CSAGTPGGNGYTF. As DNA, the CDR3 is TGCAGTGCTGGTACTCCAGGGGGCAATGGCTACACCTTC.

The V gene is TRBV6-5, the J gene TRBJ2-7; 7 bases fit TRBD2. This CDR3 contains 14 residues. The trim removed 2 bases at V and 5 bases at J, leaving 6 bases unmatched. Germline assignment: CDR1 MNHEY and CDR2 SVGAGI. CDR3 in DNA: TGTGCCAGCAGTTACGGGGCGGGAGCCCACGAGCAGTACTTC. Translated, it gives CASSYGAGAHEQYF.

The V gene is TRBV5-5, the J gene TRBJ2-3; 9 nucleotides match TRBD2. V gave up 0 bases and J gave up 2 bases; unmatched junction bases: 4. Germline loops: CDR1 SGHKS, CDR2 YYEKEE (reference sequence). The CDR3 extends over 16 amino acids. Here the CDR3 DNA reads TGTGCCAGCAGCTTGGCCAGCGGGGGGTCCACAGATACGCAGTATTTT. Translation gives CASSLASGGSTDTQYF.

This clonotype was detected a few times. The chain couples TRBV6-1 to TRBJ2-7; D ambiguous. The CDR3 is 12 amino acids. Trimming left V 7 bases short and J 2 bases short, with 9 bases between. CDR1 is MNHNS, CDR2 SASEGT, per germline. CDR3: CASIQVPYEQYF. The CDR3, as DNA: TGTGCCAGCATTCAGGTTCCCTACGAGCAGTACTTC.

The sample holds a few counts of this clonotype. The chain links TRBV5-6 to TRBJ1-5, with D hard to call. V shed 2 bases and J shed 0 bases, with 6 bases lying between them. The germline V gene encodes CDR1 SGHDT and CDR2 YYEEEE. This CDR3 comprises 14 residues. This chain's CDR3 is CASSFRHSNQPQHF. CDR3 nucleotide sequence: TGTGCCAGCAGCTTTAGGCATAGCAATCAGCCCCAGCATTTT.

The V gene is TRBV5-5, the J gene TRBJ1-4; 10 nucleotides match TRBD1. The V and J ends lost 4 bases and 8 bases, in that order; junction bases with no gene match: 8. The CDR3 spans 15 residues. CDR1 and CDR2 (germline): SGHKS, YYEKEE (reference sequence). CDR3 DNA sequence: TGTGCCAGCAGCCGACGGGACAGGGGAGGAGAAAAACTGTTTTTT. It codes for CASSRRDRGGEKLFF. Full variable domain (missing parts from reference TRBV5-5 and TRBJ1-4): DAGVTQSPTHLIKTRGQQVTLRCSPISGHKSVSWYQQVLGQGPQFIFQYYEKEERGRGNFPDRFSARQFPNYSSELNVNALLLGDSALYLCASSRRDRGGEKLFFGSGTQLSVL.